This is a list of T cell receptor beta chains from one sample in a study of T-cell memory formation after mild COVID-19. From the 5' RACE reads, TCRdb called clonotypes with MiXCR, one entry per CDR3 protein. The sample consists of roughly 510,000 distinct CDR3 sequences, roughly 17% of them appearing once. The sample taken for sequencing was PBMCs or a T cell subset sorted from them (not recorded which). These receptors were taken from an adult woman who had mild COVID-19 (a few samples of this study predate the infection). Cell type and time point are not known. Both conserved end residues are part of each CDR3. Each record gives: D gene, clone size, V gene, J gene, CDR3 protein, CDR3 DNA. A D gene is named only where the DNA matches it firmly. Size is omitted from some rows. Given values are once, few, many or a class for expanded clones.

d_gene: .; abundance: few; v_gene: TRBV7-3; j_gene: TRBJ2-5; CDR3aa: CASSSSGQTQETQYF; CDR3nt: TGTGCCAGCAGCTCGTCTGGACAGACCCAAGAGACCCAGTACTTC
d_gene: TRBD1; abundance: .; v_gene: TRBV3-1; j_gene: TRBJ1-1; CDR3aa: CASSQDLLTGSTEAFF; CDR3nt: TGTGCCAGCAGCCAAGATCTCCTGACAGGGAGCACTGAAGCTTTCTTT
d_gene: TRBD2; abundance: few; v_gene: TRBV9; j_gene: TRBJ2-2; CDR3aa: CASSRRAGADGELFF; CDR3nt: TGTGCCAGCAGCCGGCGAGCGGGAGCGGACGGGGAGCTGTTTTTT
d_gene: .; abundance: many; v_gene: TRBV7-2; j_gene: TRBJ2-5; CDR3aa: CASSPQFSGAPTQYF; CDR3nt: TGTGCCAGCAGCCCCCAATTTTCAGGGGCGCCTACCCAGTACTTC
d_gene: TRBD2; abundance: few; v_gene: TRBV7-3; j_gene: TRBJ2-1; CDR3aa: CASSPRGGRSNQFF; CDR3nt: TGTGCCAGCAGTCCGAGGGGAGGGCGATCGAATCAGTTCTTC
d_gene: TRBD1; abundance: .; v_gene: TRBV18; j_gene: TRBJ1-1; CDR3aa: CASAHDRGQTEAFF; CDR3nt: TGTGCCAGCGCCCACGACAGGGGGCAAACTGAAGCTTTCTTT
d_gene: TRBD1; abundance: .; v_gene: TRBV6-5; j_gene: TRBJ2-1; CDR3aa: CASSQGTGGSNEQFF; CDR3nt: TGTGCCAGCAGTCAAGGGACAGGGGGGTCCAATGAGCAGTTCTTC
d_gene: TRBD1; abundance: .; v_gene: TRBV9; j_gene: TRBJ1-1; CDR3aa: CASSADREPEAFF; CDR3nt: TGTGCCAGCAGCGCCGACAGGGAACCTGAAGCTTTCTTT
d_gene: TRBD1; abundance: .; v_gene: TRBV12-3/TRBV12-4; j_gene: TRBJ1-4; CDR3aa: CASRSGTGNEKLFF; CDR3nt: TGTGCCAGCAGGTCCGGGACAGGGAATGAAAAACTGTTTTTT
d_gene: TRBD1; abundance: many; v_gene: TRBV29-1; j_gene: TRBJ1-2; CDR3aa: CSVTPGGGPYGYTF; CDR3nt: TGCAGCGTGACCCCGGGAGGGGGCCCCTATGGCTACACCTTC
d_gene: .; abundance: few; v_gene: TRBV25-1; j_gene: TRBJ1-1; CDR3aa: CASSDPASVYTEAFF; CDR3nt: TGTGCCAGCAGTGACCCCGCCAGTGTCTACACTGAAGCTTTCTTT
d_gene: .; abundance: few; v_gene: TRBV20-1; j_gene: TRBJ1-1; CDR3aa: CARSGDTEAFF; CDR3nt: TGCGCCCGCAGCGGGGACACTGAAGCTTTCTTT
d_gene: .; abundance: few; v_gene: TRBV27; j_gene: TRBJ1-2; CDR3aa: CASSLAGGPTWGYTF; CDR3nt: TGTGCCAGCAGTTTAGCGGGTGGACCGACTTGGGGCTACACCTTC
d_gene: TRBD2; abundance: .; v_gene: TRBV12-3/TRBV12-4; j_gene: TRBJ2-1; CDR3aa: CASSATGLAGGVEQFF; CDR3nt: TGTGCCAGCAGTGCGACGGGACTAGCGGGAGGTGTTGAGCAGTTCTTC
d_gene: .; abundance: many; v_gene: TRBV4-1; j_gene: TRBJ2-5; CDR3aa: CASSQAPAGQGKTQYF; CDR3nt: TGCGCCAGCAGCCAAGCCCCCGCTGGTCAGGGGAAGACCCAGTACTTC
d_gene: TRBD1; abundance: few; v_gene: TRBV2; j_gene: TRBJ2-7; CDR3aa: CASRLTGGAGYEQYF; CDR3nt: TGTGCCAGCAGACTTACAGGGGGCGCAGGGTACGAGCAGTACTTC
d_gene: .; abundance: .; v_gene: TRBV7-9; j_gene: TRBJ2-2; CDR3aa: CASSLAYGYPGELFF; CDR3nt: TGTGCCAGCAGCTTAGCGTATGGGTATCCCGGGGAGCTGTTTTTT
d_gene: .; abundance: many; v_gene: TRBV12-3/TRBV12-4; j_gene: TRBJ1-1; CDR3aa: CASSLGRTVNTEAFF; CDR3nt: TGTGCCAGCAGTTTAGGGCGGACAGTCAACACTGAAGCTTTCTTT
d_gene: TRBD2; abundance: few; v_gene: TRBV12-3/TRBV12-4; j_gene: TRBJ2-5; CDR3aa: CASSLWLAGGRSQETQYF; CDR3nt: TGTGCCAGCAGTTTATGGCTAGCGGGGGGGAGATCCCAAGAGACCCAGTACTTC
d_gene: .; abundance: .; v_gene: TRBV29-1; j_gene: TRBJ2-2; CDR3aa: CSVEVKRNTPNTGELFF; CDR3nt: TGCAGCGTTGAAGTGAAGAGAAACACCCCGAACACCGGGGAGCTGTTTTTT